This is a list of T cell receptor beta chains from one sample in a study of neoadjuvant anti-PD-1 for oral cavity cancer. Some clones are missing from TCRdb's copy, which holds only in-frame ones; the method was immunoSEQ multiplex PCR. The sample has about 6,900 clones, 60% to 80% seen once. The material was PBMCs, obtained before nivolumab (anti-PD-1) treatment. The receptors originated from a person aged 35 to 85 with oral cavity squamous cell carcinoma. Both conserved end residues are trimmed from each CDR3.

v_call cdr3_length cdr3_aa
TRBV2 13 AGGPGQGYSYEQY
TRBV7-9 10 ASHQNDPTQH
TRBV4-1 16 ASSQVGLAGGPIDTQY
TRBV28 14 ASSWGFGTGYPEQY
TRBV18 18 ASSPNIGGQETFSGNTIY
TRBV5-1 11 ASRPTSTYEQY
TRBV5-1 11 ASSFIGDDTQY
TRBV4-3 15 ASSQERAAPTNYGYT
TRBV9 13 ASSERTGALYGYT
TRBV4-3 15 ASSQGYAGGRVYGYT
TRBV28 12 ASSLGQRNTEAF
TRBV2 13 ASSEGRPNTGELF
TRBV7-7 11 ASSLGLGNEQF
TRBV2 12 ASSERDPTYGYT
TRBV11-2 11 ASSLGTVNTIY
TRBV28 14 ASSLFRGQLKNTIY
TRBV5-1 14 ASSLDTLGYNSPLH
TRBV11-2 13 ASSRLGQGVIEQF
TRBV30 13 AWSVAGGVMNEQF
TRBV7-2 10 ASTHPGYEQY
TRBV6-6 12 AGADREFAGELF
TRBV27 13 ASSSFRFGNYGYT
TRBV6-6 13 ASSEGGGISYEQY
TRBV2 13 ASSVGQRDTGELF
TRBV11-1 12 ASSSGQGAYEQY
TRBV19 11 ASSSKGAWEQY
TRBV7-3 11 ASSRGTNEKLF
TRBV29-1 12 SVEIREANEKLF
TRBV10-1 10 ASSSRLGEAF
TRBV27 11 ASSRYSYNEQF
TRBV11-2 14 ASSLRQGEWWNTIY